The text below deals with one T cell receptor (beta chain). Its antigen target is currently unknown. Library method: 5' RACE. The input for every TCR library was approximately 3,500 ng of total RNA. For each sample, cDNA synthesis with SMARTScribe reverse transcriptase was split into eight separate reactions. During cDNA synthesis, template switching introduced unique molecular identifiers that contained a 6-nucleotide sample barcode. Two nested PCRs of approximately 16 and 10 cycles amplified the TCRalpha and TCRbeta cDNA, and bead purification followed each PCR. Before amplification, cDNA was treated with uracil DNA-glycosylase and purified using the QIAquick PCR purification kit. The second PCR added Illumina TruSeq-compatible adapters along with sample-specific barcodes. Library quality and concentration were checked on TapeStation and Qubit, and libraries were pooled at around 4.9 ng each. Sequencing of pooled libraries was carried out on an Illumina HiSeq2500 single-index Rapid Run using 2 x 100 bp reads and custom sequencing primers. Per the source publication's procedure: PCR and sequencing errors were corrected by UMI-based consensus assembly using MiGEC version 1.2.6. MiXCR version 2.1.1 handled V(D)J alignment, clonotype assembly and CDR3 extraction. To normalise gene usage, clonotype sharing and MAIT/NKT TCR abundance, the analysis used the top 1000, 10 000 and 20 000 clonotypes per sample. After downsampling to 27 000 UMIs, diversity was calculated as the inverse Simpson index using the vegan R package. Statistical testing used paired Mann-Whitney U tests on the discordant twin pairs and applied Benjamini-Hochberg correction for multiple testing. Following reprocessing of the reads by TCRdb, the data hold one row per CDR3 protein sequence and no DNA is available. V and J calls and clone size were set by TCRdb, not the authors. This sample's clone table shows 300,000 to 400,000 distinct CDR3 sequences. The ten largest clones represent roughly 2% of the sample.

From each donor, a roughly 2.3 ml peripheral blood sample was collected into PAXgene tubes and stored at -80 degrees C. Without any T cell sorting, total RNA was extracted from whole blood using the PAXgene blood miRNA kit on an automated QIAcube. Deep TCRalpha and TCRbeta repertoire profiling with unique molecular barcoding was performed on peripheral blood of monozygotic twin pairs concordant or discordant for inflammatory bowel disease. Smoking habits were recorded for all twin pairs, and individuals were classified as current, former or never smokers. The data were taken from a study of monozygotic twins with inflammatory bowel disease (dated by TCRdb to the late 2010s). Background for the entire study: The complete study included 30 or so monozygotic twin pairs: 19 IBD-discordant Danish pairs and nine German pairs, of which four were IBD-concordant and five were IBD-discordant. The search for disease-associated traits relied mainly on comparing IBD patients with their genetically identical healthy co-twins within discordant pairs. Each individual had, on average, about 151 000 unique TCRalpha sequences and 181 000 unique TCRbeta sequences available for analysis. Summary of the overall study and its limitations: Because patients were on differing immunosuppressive treatments, the repertoires may have picked up extra background noise and inter-individual variability. A decrease in TCRbeta repertoire diversity, as measured by inverse Simpson index, was observed in IBD patients compared with their healthy co-twins. The results gave no support for a single strong signal or clonotype linked to IBD. The analysis was unable to tell different T cell subtypes apart. Repertoire similarity did not differ between concordant and discordant twins, possibly due to limited statistical power. Compared with healthy twins, IBD patients shared fewer clonotypes with other individuals, and the difference was most pronounced in patients with signs of disease activity.

Looking up the germline V gene yields CDR1 SGHAT and CDR2 FQNNGV. Reading from cysteine to phenylalanine, the CDR3 counts 16 amino acids. DNA was not recorded. This receptor was identified in a human donor with ulcerative colitis or Crohn's disease, or a healthy co-twin of an affected twin (not recorded which). The sequence is built from TRBV11-2 and TRBJ1-6. The source material was blood. The CDR3 protein sequence reads: CASSLGQGLYNSPLHF.